This T cell receptor (beta chain) is drawn from a study of cytomegalovirus exposure and HLA in healthy donors. Points on this clone: Its antigen is currently unknown.

Study-wide results and caveats: Certain indistinguishable V segments, among them TRBV6-2 and TRBV6-3, were excluded. Near-uniform donor sequencing depth was presumed by presence/absence analyses. The authors listed 180 or so TCR beta chains as cytomegalovirus-associated.

With 60 Vbeta and 13 Jbeta primers, the PCR was carried out. The table came from immunoSEQ multiplex PCR; TCRdb's copy has only in-frame clones and leaves some out. Of about 130,000 clones in the sample, less than 85% were seen once. Trimming took 0 bases from V and 1 from J, leaving 9 bases between them. CDR3 size: 15 residues. Germline V CDR1 and CDR2: SGHTA, FQGTGA. Sequencing input: PBMCs. The J gene is TRBJ1-1, the V gene TRBV7-3, with D possibly being TRBD1 (5 bases). This clonotype was obtained from a woman aged 40-49 years in good health and CMV-seropositive. CDR3 amino acids: CASSLTPGRNTEAFF. For the CDR3, the DNA is TGTGCCAGCAGCTTAACGCCAGGGCGGAACACTGAAGCTTTCTTT.